Below are 20 T cell receptor beta chains sequenced from a single sample in a study of T cells in Graves' hyperthyroidism and ophthalmopathy. There were TCR beta CDR3 regions amplified from RNA transcripts. TCR CDR3 underwent first-round RT-PCR with the HTBI primer set. TCRdb used MiXCR to reprocess the multiplex PCR reads, holding one entry per CDR3 protein. The sample records 200,000 to 250,000 distinct CDR3 sequences, about a sixth being singletons. Sequenced: blood. Every receptor here comes from a man in his forties or fifties with Graves' hyperthyroidism.

This clonotype came up a few times. V is TRBV28 and J is TRBJ1-5, with a possible D match to TRBD1 (6 bases). V shed 6 bases and J shed 2 bases, with 14 bases lying between them. The CDR3 is 15 residues long. Germline V gene sequence: CDR1 MDHEN, CDR2 SYDVKM. The CDR3: CASSFAQGGNQPQHF. The CDR3 DNA reads TGTGCCAGCAGCTTTGCACAGGGAGGCAATCAGCCCCAGCATTTT.

The table lists this clonotype with many counts. V gene TRBV11-2 combines with J gene TRBJ1-1; TRBD1 is a possible D gene (6 bases). V lost 5 bases and J 2 bases, leaving 15 bases between the germline ends. Germline-derived CDR1 and CDR2 are SGHAT and FQNNGV. The CDR3 totals 15 residues. The CDR3 DNA reads TGTGCCAGCAGCGCAACCGGGACACCAAACACTGAAGCTTTCTTT. This translates into CASSATGTPNTEAFF.

At least ten counts were recorded for this clonotype. The chain uses TRBV2 and TRBJ2-6; D gene ambiguous. V was cut by 3 bases and J by 2 bases, with 11 bases left in between. Germline CDR1 and CDR2: SNHLY and FYNNEI. The CDR3 totals 16 residues. CDR3 sequence (DNA): TGTGCCAGCAGTGAGTTGGGGTCCCCTGGGGCCAACGTCCTGACTTTC. Protein sequence: CASSELGSPGANVLTF.

The chain recombines TRBV20-1 with TRBJ2-3; the match to TRBD2 covers 7 bases. Germline V lookup: CDR1 DFQATT, CDR2 SNEGSKA (reference sequence). V shed 4 bases and J 1 base; nucleotides not matched to a gene: 5. The CDR3 has 14 amino acids. The CDR3 loop reads CSAKLAIGTDTQYF. CDR3 DNA: TGCAGTGCTAAACTAGCGATTGGCACAGATACGCAGTATTTT.

This clonotype was detected many times. V usage is TRBV12-3 or TRBV12-4 and J usage is TRBJ2-3; D is unresolved. The CDR3 totals 15 residues. Trimming took 3 bases from V and 1 from J, leaving 11 bases between them. CDR3 coding DNA: TGTGCCAGCAGTTTGGGTCTTACCCGCACAGATACGCAGTATTTT. Protein sequence: CASSLGLTRTDTQYF.

In this sample, this clonotype turned up a few times. This may be a read error: a much more frequent sequence differs by one nucleotide. The CDR3 end shows no conserved phenylalanine or tryptophan, and so a read error is likely. The chain has TRBV20-1 and TRBJ1-1; weak D call: TRBD1 (5 bases). Looked up from germline, CDR1 is DFQATT and CDR2 is SNEGSKA (reference sequence). V lost 6 bases to trimming and J lost 0 bases, with 14 bases between them. CDR3 length equals 14 residues. The CDR3 here is CSAQFGTMNTEAFS. The CDR3 DNA sequence: TGCAGTGCCCAGTTCGGGACTATGAACACTGAAGCTTTCTCT.

This clonotype was picked up a small number of times. The chain has TRBV6-1 and TRBJ2-3; possible D gene TRBD2, 5 bases. In germline, CDR1 is MNHNS, CDR2 SASEGT. V was pared by 6 bases and J by 6 bases, with 13 bases between. The CDR3 contains 13 residues. The CDR3 coding sequence is TGTGCCAGCAGAGAAATGAGGGTGGATACGCAGTATTTT. This encodes CASREMRVDTQYF.

This clonotype was recorded many times. This rearrangement joins TRBV6-1 to TRBJ1-5; D is undetermined. There are 12 residues in the CDR3. CDR1 and CDR2 (germline): MNHNS, SASEGT. The germline V and J ends were trimmed by 2 bases and 5 bases, with 4 bases remaining between them. The chain's CDR3 is CASSESYQPQHF. In DNA form, the CDR3 reads TGTGCCAGCAGTGAATCTTATCAGCCCCAGCATTTT.

This clonotype was detected only a few times. The rearrangement uses TRBV5-5 and TRBJ2-7; tentative D call: TRBD2 (6 bases). Trimming took off 2 bases at V and 2 bases at J, with 14 bases between the two ends. Germline CDR1 is SGHKS and CDR2 is YYEKEE (reference sequence). The CDR3 totals 15 residues. CDR3 bases: TGTGCCAGCAGCTTCGGCGCGGGGTTCACCTACGAGCAGTACTTC. Translation gives CASSFGAGFTYEQYF.

This clonotype has ten or more counts. The V call is TRBV5-1, the J call TRBJ2-3; 9 nucleotides match TRBD2. The CDR3 extends over 17 amino acids. The V gene's germline CDR1 is SGHRS and CDR2 YFSETQ. V dropped 4 bases and J dropped 5; count of bases not matched to a gene: 14. Here the CDR3 reads CASSVGSGGRSRDTQYF. The CDR3, as DNA: TGCGCCAGCAGCGTGGGTAGCGGGGGCCGATCCCGAGATACGCAGTATTTT.

On this clonotype itself: As the CDR3 is not closed by the conserved phenylalanine or tryptophan, this likely results from a read error. The chain couples TRBV10-3 to TRBJ1-2, with 7 bases aligning to TRBD1. Germline-derived CDR1 and CDR2 are ENHRY and SYGVKD. This CDR3 has 13 residues. V was clipped by 11 bases and J by 6 bases; unmatched bases: 12. DNA for the CDR3: TGTGCCGGTACAGGGGATCCCGACGATGGCTACACCCTC. Its translation: CAGTGDPDDGYTL.

At least ten counts were recorded for this clonotype. The rearrangement joins TRBV15 to TRBJ2-3; D ambiguous. V was cut by 3 bases and J by 5 bases, with 15 bases left in between. CDR3 size: 15 residues. The V gene's germline CDR1 is LNHNV and CDR2 YYDKDF (reference sequence). CDR3: CATSSRTLGRDTQYF. CDR3 bases: TGTGCCACCAGCAGCCGGACCCTGGGTAGAGATACGCAGTATTTT.

This clonotype has a count of ten or more. This CDR3 is CASSSAGAQYF. The CDR3 nucleotides are TGTGCCAGCAGTTCCGCTGGGGCGCAGTATTTT. The V and J genes are TRBV12-3 or TRBV12-4 and TRBJ2-3, with unresolved D. The CDR3 is 11 amino acids. The ends were cut back, 4 bases at V and 10 bases at J, with 9 bases in the middle.

V is TRBV6-2 or TRBV6-3 and J is TRBJ2-2; D possibly corresponds to TRBD1 (6 bases). The CDR3 runs to 14 residues. In germline, CDR1 is MNHEY, CDR2 SVGEGT. With 7 bases removed from V and 1 base from J, the gap between germline ends came to 10 bases. CDR3 sequence: CASTYRENTGELFF. In nucleotides, the CDR3 is TGTGCCAGCACCTACAGGGAGAACACCGGGGAGCTGTTTTTT.

Note on this clonotype: A much larger clone lies a single base off, so this may be a read error. The CDR3 does not end in the conserved phenylalanine or tryptophan, so this is likely a read error. The chain joins TRBV18 to TRBJ1-1; tentatively, D is TRBD1 (6 bases). The CDR3 is 15 amino acids. With 3 bases removed from V and 2 bases from J, the gap between germline ends came to 13 bases. CDR1 and CDR2 from the germline V gene are KGHSH and LQKENI. In DNA, the CDR3 is TGTGCCAGCTCACCGCCCGGGGGGCAAAACACTGAAGCTTTCTCT. It yields the protein CASSPPGGQNTEAFS.

This clonotype was recorded at least ten times. This rearrangement joins TRBV10-3 to TRBJ2-1, with 9 bases identical to TRBD1. The CDR3 runs 14 residues. V gave up 4 bases and J gave up 10 bases; unmatched junction bases: 8. The V gene's germline CDR1 is ENHRY and CDR2 SYGVKD. CDR3 bases: TGTGCCATCAGTGGGACAGGGGTTTTGGGGGAGCAGTTCTTC. It specifies CAISGTGVLGEQFF.

This rearrangement joins TRBV3-2 to TRBJ2-2; the DNA was not compared with TRBD2, the D call given in the table. TRBV3-2 is a pseudogene segment. The length of the CDR3 is 17 residues. CDR3: CASSTSGGPEDTGELFF. The CDR3 DNA sequence: TGTGCCAGCAGCACCTCCGGGGGGCCAGAGGACACCGGGGAGCTGTTTTTT.

This clonotype has at least ten counts. V usage is TRBV2 and J usage is TRBJ1-1, with D maybe TRBD1 (5 bases). The V end was cut by 7 bases, the J end by 5 bases, with 17 bases between. The CDR3 is 14 residues long. Per the germline V gene, CDR1 is SNHLY and CDR2 is FYNNEI. CDR3 loop: CASNVGTAGTEAFF. The CDR3 DNA follows: TGTGCCAGCAATGTAGGGACGGCGGGAACTGAAGCTTTCTTT.

This clonotype was seen many times. The V and J genes are TRBV7-2 and TRBJ1-6; unclear D gene. Trimming stripped 5 bases from V and 9 bases from J, with 8 bases between. The CDR3 extends over 12 amino acids. Germline assignment: CDR1 SGHTA and CDR2 FQGNSA. The CDR3 DNA sequence: TGTGCCAGCAGCCCACCGGGTTCACCCCTCCACTTT. Amino acids: CASSPPGSPLHF.

This rearrangement joins TRBV27 to TRBJ2-1, with D unresolved. Trimming removed 2 bases from V and 2 bases from J, with 19 bases in between. Per germline, CDR1 MNHEY and CDR2 SMNVEV (reference sequence). The CDR3 runs 18 residues. CDR3 protein: CASSLVFGPALTYNEQFF. CDR3 bases: TGTGCCAGCAGTTTAGTTTTTGGGCCCGCGCTTACCTACAATGAGCAGTTCTTC.